The 17 T cell receptor beta chains given below trace back to one sample, sequenced in a study of CD8 T cells in Susac syndrome. Reverse transcription used roughly 0.45 to 1 ug RNA and random hexamers. TCRdb called the immunoSEQ multiplex PCR reads again in MiXCR, with one record for every CDR3 protein. The sample has some 96,000 distinct CDR3 sequences; roughly 96% are singletons. Sequencing input: CD8+ T cells from PBMCs. Source of these receptors: a human donor with Susac syndrome.

The gene calls are TRBV20-1 and TRBJ2-1; D gene unclear. Germline V gene sequence: CDR1 DFQATT, CDR2 SNEGSKA (reference sequence). The CDR3 length is 14 residues. Trimming stripped 3 bases from V and 0 bases from J, with 9 bases between. CDR3 protein: CSASAGSSYNEQFF. The CDR3 bases are TGCAGTGCTAGTGCTGGCAGCTCCTACAATGAGCAGTTCTTC.

The chain carries TRBV29-1 and TRBJ1-1; no definite D call. V gave up 4 bases and J gave up 1 base, with 16 bases separating them. Germline V gene data show CDR1 as SQVTM and CDR2 as ANQGSEA. The CDR3 length is 15 residues. The CDR3 DNA sequence: TGCAGCGTTGCTCTAATGGCGGGTGGGAACACTGAAGCTTTCTTT. Translation: CSVALMAGGNTEAFF.

V and J are TRBV7-9 and TRBJ2-1; D gene ambiguous. The germline gives CDR1 SEHNR, CDR2 FQNEAQ (reference sequence). V gave up 8 bases and J gave up 2 bases, with 10 bases separating them. The CDR3 runs to 13 residues. The CDR3 here is CASCSAAYNEQFF. CDR3 DNA sequence: TGTGCCAGCTGCTCGGCCGCCTACAATGAGCAGTTCTTC.

The J gene is TRBJ2-1, the V gene TRBV15; 7 bases match TRBD2. This CDR3 region has 15 residues. Germline CDR1 and CDR2: LNHNV and YYDKDF (reference sequence). V shed 0 bases, J shed 7 bases, and the junction held 6 bases outside the gene matches. In DNA, the CDR3 is TGTGCCACCAGCAGAGATCTAGCGGCCCTAAATGAGCAGTTCTTC. This sequence encodes CATSRDLAALNEQFF.

This chain uses TRBV27 with TRBJ2-7; TRBD1 might be the D (6 bases). V was trimmed by 6 bases and J by 1 base, leaving 16 bases between them. CDR1 is MNHEY, CDR2 SMNVEV, per germline (reference sequence). The CDR3 totals 15 residues. This chain's CDR3 is CASSVQGQGSYEQYF. For the CDR3, the DNA is TGTGCCAGCAGCGTACAGGGACAAGGATCCTACGAGCAGTACTTC.

The rearrangement uses TRBV29-1 and TRBJ1-2; no clear D. The CDR3 totals 13 residues. Trimming shortened V by 4 bases and J by 8 bases, and 17 bases separated the two germline ends. Per germline, CDR1 SQVTM and CDR2 ANQGSEA. The CDR3, as DNA: TGCAGCGTTGCCGGGGTCGGCCCGGGGGGCTACACCTTC. It translates to CSVAGVGPGGYTF.

This clonotype appeared once. This sequence joins TRBV7-9 and TRBJ1-5, with no clear D. Germline values: CDR1 SEHNR, CDR2 FQNEAQ (reference sequence). The CDR3 spans 14 residues. V was pared by 5 bases and J by 4 bases, with 12 bases between. As DNA, the CDR3 is TGTGCCAGCAGCGCGCCGGGTTTGAATCAGCCCCAGCATTTT. Its protein product is CASSAPGLNQPQHF.

This chain's CDR3 is CASSGGRGNTEAFF. CDR3 in DNA: TGTGCCAGCAGTGGGGGAAGGGGTAACACTGAAGCTTTCTTT. The rearrangement links TRBV2 to TRBJ1-1; maybe TRBD1 (5 bases). This CDR3 spans 14 amino acids. Germline V gives CDR1 SNHLY, CDR2 FYNNEI. The germline V and J ends were trimmed by 4 bases and 2 bases, with 11 bases remaining between them.

This clonotype was counted only a few times. V gene TRBV6-5 combines with J gene TRBJ1-5; weak D call: TRBD1 (5 bases). The V gene lost 6 bases and the J gene lost 2 bases, with 11 bases spanning the gap. This CDR3 region has 14 residues. In germline, CDR1 is MNHEY, CDR2 SVGAGI. The CDR3 sequence: CASSPTGGNQPQHF. CDR3 nucleotides: TGTGCCAGCAGCCCCACGGGGGGCAATCAGCCCCAGCATTTT.

The gene calls are TRBV9 and TRBJ2-1; 9 bases are shared with TRBD1. Germline V gives CDR1 SGDLS, CDR2 YYNGEE. The CDR3 is made up of 14 amino acids. After removal of 4 bases from V and 10 bases from J, the junction contained 9 bases not matched to a gene. CDR3 sequence: CASSPSDRGEEQFF. The CDR3, as DNA: TGTGCCAGCAGCCCCTCGGACAGGGGTGAGGAGCAGTTCTTC.

V and J are TRBV20-1 and TRBJ2-5, with D perhaps matching TRBD1 (6 bases). Trimming cost V 2 bases and J 4 bases, with 14 bases left between them. This CDR3 comprises 14 residues. Germline V CDR1 and CDR2: DFQATT, SNEGSKA (reference sequence). The DNA for the CDR3 is TGCAGTGCTAGACCAGACAGGTCAGCAGAGACCCAGTACTTC. This gives the protein CSARPDRSAETQYF.

The J gene is TRBJ1-1, the V gene TRBV6-5; the D is unclear. The CDR3 loop spans 15 amino acids. V dropped 1 base and J dropped 1 base, with 10 bases sitting between them. Germline V gene lookup returns CDR1 MNHEY and CDR2 SVGAGI. Here the CDR3 DNA reads TGTGCCAGCAGTTACTTTGGGAGCGGGAACACTGAAGCTTTCTTT. This translates into CASSYFGSGNTEAFF.

The genes are TRBV13 and TRBJ2-1, with a tentative D call TRBD2 (6 bases). Germline V lookup: CDR1 PRHDT, CDR2 FYEKMQ (reference sequence). The CDR3 sequence is 15 residues long. Trimming pared 5 bases from V and 5 bases from J, leaving 16 bases between. CDR3 region: CASSPGVAANNEQFF. For the CDR3, the DNA is TGTGCCAGCAGCCCCGGCGTAGCGGCGAACAATGAGCAGTTCTTC. Full variable domain (rest looked up from reference TRBV13 and TRBJ2-1): AAGVIQSPRHLIKEKRETATLKCYPIPRHDTVYWYQQGPGQDPQFLISFYEKMQSDKGSIPDRFSAQQFSDYHSELNMSSLELGDSALYFCASSPGVAANNEQFFGPGTRLTVL.

The chain employs TRBV5-6 and TRBJ2-5; no firm D call. V was clipped by 4 bases and J by 5 bases, with 12 bases between them. Germline CDR1 is SGHDT and CDR2 is YYEEEE. This CDR3 has 13 residues. The CDR3 loop reads CASSLRPGETQYF. The CDR3 DNA follows: TGTGCCAGCAGCCTACGGCCGGGCGAGACCCAGTACTTC.

The chain is built from TRBV13 and TRBJ2-3; TRBD2 aligns across 8 bases. Per germline, CDR1 PRHDT and CDR2 FYEKMQ (reference sequence). This CDR3 region has 16 residues. With V trimmed by 4 bases and J by 3 bases, 9 bases remained unmatched. CDR3 sequence (DNA): TGTGCCAGCAGCTCCAGCGGGAGCGGGGTAACAGATACGCAGTATTTT. As protein: CASSSSGSGVTDTQYF. Full variable domain (missing parts from reference TRBV13 and TRBJ2-3): AAGVIQSPRHLIKEKRETATLKCYPIPRHDTVYWYQQGPGQDPQFLISFYEKMQSDKGSIPDRFSAQQFSDYHSELNMSSLELGDSALYFCASSSSGSGVTDTQYFGPGTRLTVL.

J is TRBJ2-1 and V is TRBV20-1; no definite D call. From germline, CDR1 is DFQATT and CDR2 SNEGSKA (reference sequence). The CDR3 has 14 residues. V was cut by 2 bases and J by 3 bases, with 11 bases left in between. This chain's CDR3 is CSARLGASYNEQFF. CDR3 nucleotides: TGCAGTGCTAGATTAGGCGCCAGCTACAATGAGCAGTTCTTC.

In its sample, this clonotype was seen once. This chain joins TRBV4-1 and TRBJ1-1, with a tentative D call TRBD1 (5 bases). Germline V gene lookup returns CDR1 MGHRA and CDR2 YSYEKL. Trimming left V 1 base short and J 2 bases short, with 8 bases between. The CDR3 sequence is 14 residues long. The chain's CDR3 is CASSQGQTNTEAFF. CDR3 nucleotides: TGCGCCAGCAGCCAAGGACAGACCAACACTGAAGCTTTCTTT.